This passage covers 16 T cell receptor beta chains from one sample sequenced in a study of T-cell reconstitution after alpha-beta-depleted transplantation in children. Unique molecular identifiers were incorporated during preparation of the TCRbeta library. Using its own MiXCR run on the PCR reads, TCRdb lists one record per CDR3 protein. The sample records a few hundred thousand distinct CDR3 sequences, 20% to 30% being singletons. The sample consisted of PBMCs, taken before TCRalphabeta/CD19-depleted stem cell transplant. The receptors stem from a boy in the first two years of life with Wiskott-Aldrich syndrome, due to receive a stem cell transplant.

The chain recombines TRBV9 with TRBJ2-3; TRBD2 matches at 7 bases. From germline, CDR1 is SGDLS and CDR2 YYNGEE. V lost 0 bases to trimming and J lost 4 bases; unmatched junction nucleotides: 2. The CDR3 totals 14 residues. The CDR3 region is CASSVEAGADTQYF. The CDR3 region has the DNA TGTGCCAGCAGCGTAGAGGCGGGGGCAGATACGCAGTATTTT.

The V call is TRBV5-1, the J call TRBJ1-4, with 7 positions matching TRBD1. Trimming at V came to 4 bases and at J to 4 bases, leaving 10 bases not matched to a gene. The length of the CDR3 is 16 residues. Germline V lookup: CDR1 SGHRS, CDR2 YFSETQ. The CDR3 sequence is CASSQGGTANNEKLFF. Written as DNA, the CDR3 is TGCGCCAGCAGCCAGGGAGGGACAGCGAATAATGAAAAACTGTTTTTT.

This clonotype occurred a few times. This chain joins TRBV15 and TRBJ2-3, with D unclear. The CDR3 consists of 14 residues. Trimming took 0 bases from V and 4 from J, leaving 8 bases between them. Germline loops: CDR1 LNHNV, CDR2 YYDKDF (reference sequence). This chain's CDR3 is CATSRDRAADTQYF. The CDR3 region has the DNA TGTGCCACCAGCAGAGATCGCGCGGCAGATACGCAGTATTTT.

The chain couples TRBV20-1 to TRBJ2-3; 11 positions agree with TRBD2. Germline V gene sequence: CDR1 DFQATT, CDR2 SNEGSKA (reference sequence). V lost 5 bases to trimming and J lost 2 bases; unmatched junction nucleotides: 9. The CDR3 consists of 16 residues. As DNA, the CDR3 is TGCAGTGCTCCCGGGACTAGCGGAGCAACCACAGATACGCAGTATTTT. Translating it yields CSAPGTSGATTDTQYF.

The chain is built from TRBV5-1 and TRBJ2-7, with 10 bases identical to TRBD2. Germline values: CDR1 SGHRS, CDR2 YFSETQ. This CDR3 contains 14 residues. Losses at the gene ends were 4 bases for V and 3 bases for J; bases not matched to a gene: 4. CDR3 sequence: CASSVSGRVYEQYF. In nucleotides, the CDR3 is TGCGCCAGCAGCGTAAGCGGGAGGGTCTACGAGCAGTACTTC.

This clonotype was counted only a few times. The chain links TRBV21-1 to TRBJ1-1; the table's D call of TRBD1 was not tested on the DNA. TRBV21-1 is designated a pseudogene. CDR3 length: 15 amino acids. The CDR3 DNA follows: TGTGCCAGCAGCTCTAGAGACAGGGGGCACACTGAAGCTTTCTTT. It codes for CASSSRDRGHTEAFF.

The rearrangement links TRBV12-3 or TRBV12-4 to TRBJ2-1; D not certain. Trimming removed 2 bases from V and 10 bases from J, with 12 bases in between. The CDR3 loop spans 13 amino acids. The chain's CDR3 is CASSLRRFEEQFF. In DNA, the CDR3 is TGTGCCAGCAGTTTAAGGCGTTTTGAGGAGCAGTTCTTC.

J is TRBJ2-2 and V is TRBV30, with 8 bases aligning to TRBD2. The ends lost 2 bases at V and 2 bases at J; junction bases unmatched: 4. This CDR3 comprises 15 residues. Germline V gene data show CDR1 as GTSNPN and CDR2 as SVGIG (reference sequence). The CDR3 bases are TGTGCCTGGAGTCGGGGGGGTCTCAACACCGGGGAGCTGTTTTTT. Protein product: CAWSRGGLNTGELFF.

This rearrangement joins TRBV10-3 to TRBJ2-5, with D uncertain. CDR1 and CDR2 (germline): ENHRY, SYGVKD. The germline V and J ends were trimmed by 1 base and 5 bases, with 8 bases remaining between them. CDR3 length equals 13 residues. The CDR3 here is CAISEYQMETQYF. As DNA, the CDR3 is TGTGCCATCAGTGAGTACCAGATGGAGACCCAGTACTTC.

CDR3: CAISPGVGNQPQHF. The CDR3 nucleotides are TGTGCCATCAGTCCAGGGGTAGGAAATCAGCCCCAGCATTTT. The gene calls are TRBV10-3 and TRBJ1-5; a weak D match, TRBD1 (6 bases). The length of the CDR3 is 14 residues. Germline CDR1 ENHRY, CDR2 SYGVKD. Between the trimmed V and J ends, which lost 5 bases and 4 bases, there was a span of 12 bases.

The chain uses TRBV12-3 or TRBV12-4 and TRBJ2-7, with a possible D match to TRBD2 (6 bases). The length of the CDR3 is 15 residues. The V end lost 1 base, the J end lost 0 bases, and 10 bases lay between the germline ends. CDR3 amino acids: CASSLGRAYSYEQYF. CDR3 nucleotide sequence: TGTGCCAGCAGTTTAGGGAGGGCTTACTCCTACGAGCAGTACTTC.

The chain recombines TRBV20-1 with TRBJ2-7; a possible D gene is TRBD2 (5 bases). The CDR3 is made up of 12 amino acids. Trimming took off 3 bases at V and 2 bases at J, with 8 bases between the two ends. Per the germline V gene, CDR1 is DFQATT and CDR2 is SNEGSKA (reference sequence). The CDR3 DNA sequence: TGCAGTGCTAGTTCGGGAACCTACGAGCAGTACTTC. It encodes CSASSGTYEQYF.

The chain employs TRBV13 and TRBJ2-3, with 10 bases identical to TRBD2. The V gene end was trimmed by 0 bases and the J gene end by 0 bases; junction bases not matched to a gene: 3. The CDR3 totals 17 residues. Germline loops: CDR1 PRHDT, CDR2 FYEKMQ (reference sequence). The DNA for the CDR3 is TGTGCCAGCAGCTTAGGACCAGCGGGAGGGAGCACAGATACGCAGTATTTT. It codes for CASSLGPAGGSTDTQYF.

The chain couples TRBV20-1 to TRBJ1-4, with D uncertain. The CDR3 consists of 13 residues. Germline lookup yields CDR1 DFQATT and CDR2 SNEGSKA (reference sequence). V was cut by 3 bases and J by 5 bases, with 10 bases left in between. The CDR3 is CSASPRSNEKLFF. DNA for the CDR3: TGCAGTGCTAGTCCCCGATCCAATGAAAAACTGTTTTTT.

This clonotype came up a few times. The V and J genes are TRBV7-3 and TRBJ2-2, with D possibly being TRBD1 (6 bases). The CDR3 is 16 amino acids. Per germline, CDR1 SGHTA and CDR2 FQGTGA. Trimming left V 3 bases short and J 1 base short, with 12 bases between. The CDR3 reads CASSLTGVQNTGELFF. DNA for the CDR3: TGTGCCAGCAGCTTGACAGGCGTCCAGAACACCGGGGAGCTGTTTTTT.

The J gene is TRBJ1-4, the V gene TRBV20-1, with TRBD1 matching 7 bases. Trimming cost V 5 bases and J 5 bases; bases outside gene matches: 11. Germline V CDR1 and CDR2: DFQATT, SNEGSKA (reference sequence). CDR3 length: 15 amino acids. CDR3 in amino acids: CSAGGVQGRNEKLFF. The DNA for the CDR3 is TGCAGTGCTGGAGGTGTACAGGGGCGAAATGAAAAACTGTTTTTT.